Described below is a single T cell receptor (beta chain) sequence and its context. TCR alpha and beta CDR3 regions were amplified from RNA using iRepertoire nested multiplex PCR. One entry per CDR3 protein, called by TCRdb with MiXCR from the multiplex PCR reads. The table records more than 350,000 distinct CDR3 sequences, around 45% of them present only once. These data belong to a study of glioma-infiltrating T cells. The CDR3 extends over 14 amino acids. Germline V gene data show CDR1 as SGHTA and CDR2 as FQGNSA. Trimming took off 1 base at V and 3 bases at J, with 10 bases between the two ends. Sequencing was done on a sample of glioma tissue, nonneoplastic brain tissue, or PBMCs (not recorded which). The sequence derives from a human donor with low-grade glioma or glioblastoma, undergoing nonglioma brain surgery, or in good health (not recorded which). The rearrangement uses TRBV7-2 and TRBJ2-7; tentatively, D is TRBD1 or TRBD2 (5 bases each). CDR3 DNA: TGTGCCAGCAGCTTAGGTTGGGGGATCTACGAGCAGTACTTC. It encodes CASSLGWGIYEQYF. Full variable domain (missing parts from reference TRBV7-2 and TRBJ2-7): GAGVSQSPSNKVTEKGKDVELRCDPISGHTALYWYRQSLGQGLEFLIYFQGNSAPDKSGLPSDRFSAERTGGSVSTLTIQRTQQEDSAVYLCASSLGWGIYEQYFGPGTRLTVT.